This is a list of T cell receptor beta chains from one sample in a study of Graves' ophthalmopathy and Graves' hyperthyroidism. MiXCR, applied by TCRdb to the multiplex PCR reads, yields one record per CDR3 protein. The sample consists of hundreds of thousands of distinct CDR3 sequences, 22% of them appearing once. The sequencing sample was made of peripheral blood. The receptors stem from a woman aged 18-29 years with stable Graves' hyperthyroidism. Some clones in this sample may be carry-over from other donors' samples. Each CDR3 is given with its conserved first and last residue.

J | V | CDR3
TRBJ2-5 | TRBV20-1 | CSARHISGETQYF
TRBJ2-2 | TRBV28 | CASSLSGTGELFF
TRBJ1-1 | TRBV7-9 | CASSPRDRGPEAFF
TRBJ1-2 | TRBV30 | CAWSRQQDYGYTF
TRBJ1-1 | TRBV7-2 | CASSYRTVMNTEAFF
TRBJ2-2 | TRBV7-2 | CASSLALAGNTGELFF
TRBJ1-1 | TRBV10-3 | CAISVGSMNTEAFF
TRBJ1-2 | TRBV12-3/TRBV12-4 | CASSPSTGTYGYTF
TRBJ2-7 | TRBV7-2 | CASSLEHGGRYEQYF
TRBJ2-5 | TRBV7-9 | CASSYDLGRETQYF
TRBJ1-1 | TRBV30 | CAWHPGQDNTEAFF
TRBJ1-1 | TRBV25-1 | CASSASGGSEAFF
TRBJ2-7 | TRBV4-2 | CASSPRGQTRPEQYF
TRBJ1-2 | TRBV7-2 | CASSSDRGLGYTF
TRBJ1-5 | TRBV12-3/TRBV12-4 | CASSFAGGNRNQPQHF
TRBJ2-7 | TRBV12-3/TRBV12-4 | CASSSDAQLAFEQYF
TRBJ2-2 | TRBV7-9 | CASSLVVGQQYTGELFF
TRBJ1-2 | TRBV6-1 | CASRGQGLTNYGYTF
TRBJ2-3 | TRBV2 | CASSDRGGQDTQYF
TRBJ2-2 | TRBV9 | CASSVGSTWELFF
TRBJ2-5 | TRBV3-1 | CASSQDEDHQETQYF
TRBJ2-6 | TRBV11-2 | CASSLVVWTGPGANVLTF
TRBJ1-1 | TRBV29-1 | CSIVPGVSTEAFF
TRBJ1-2 | TRBV29-1 | CSVEVQGGYTF
TRBJ2-7 | TRBV13 | CASSPRKIVYEQYF
TRBJ1-1 | TRBV6-2/TRBV6-3 | CASSYSSGQVTMNTEAFF
TRBJ2-4 | TRBV19 | CASSAGLAGGLAKNIQYF
TRBJ1-1 | TRBV5-6 | CASSHTGGTEAFF
TRBJ1-5 | TRBV9 | CASSVVPARGHNQPQHF
TRBJ2-5 | TRBV20-1 | CSARMAVLGLAGGPRETQYF
TRBJ1-5 | TRBV15 | CATSREGGQPQHF
TRBJ2-2 | TRBV19 | CASSKGLANTGELFF
TRBJ1-5 | TRBV7-8 | CASSFSSEPQHF
TRBJ1-5 | TRBV2 | CASSERWLGGNVRQPQHF
TRBJ2-5 | TRBV18 | CASSPPASDWDREEGRETQYF
TRBJ2-7 | TRBV12-3/TRBV12-4 | CASSFSIRDRISYEQYF
TRBJ2-5 | TRBV6-5 | CASSPGQGSPETQYF
TRBJ1-1 | TRBV28 | CASSSFFLHGENTEAFF
TRBJ1-1 | TRBV6-1 | CASDVGLNTEAFF
TRBJ2-2 | TRBV5-1 | CASSLSGTGAGAANTGELFF
TRBJ1-5 | TRBV30 | CAWSMGGGPPNQPQHF
TRBJ2-2 | TRBV29-1 | CSVFQNTGELFF
TRBJ1-5 | TRBV25-1 | CASSEGGGYSNQPQHF
TRBJ2-5 | TRBV12-3/TRBV12-4 | CASRSSGSKETQYF
TRBJ2-5 | TRBV6-2/TRBV6-3 | CASRNKGETQYF
TRBJ1-1 | TRBV5-1 | CASSSWSLRVGNTEAFF
TRBJ2-7 | TRBV12-3/TRBV12-4 | CASSLSTGVRSKQYF
TRBJ2-5 | TRBV29-1 | CSVGGSSHQQETQYF
TRBJ1-2 | TRBV28 | CASSFRASGYTF
TRBJ2-2 | TRBV7-3 | CASTPGGNTGELFF
TRBJ2-7 | TRBV29-1 | CSVDRGQPYEQYF
TRBJ1-3 | TRBV6-1 | CASSRLTGGSGNTIYF
TRBJ1-1 | TRBV19 | CASSIGAGRTNTEAFF
TRBJ2-7 | TRBV4-2 | CASRERDSYNYEQYF